The clone carrying this T cell receptor beta chain was recorded once. Its antigen is currently unknown. When the RNA was reverse transcribed, random hexamers were used with an input of roughly 0.5 to 1 ug. TCR beta CDR3 was amplified by immunoSEQ multiplex PCR. This amplification extended across 54 Vbeta and 13 Jbeta segments. Using its own MiXCR run on the immunoSEQ multiplex PCR reads, TCRdb lists one record per CDR3 protein. This table has 300,000 to 350,000 distinct CDR3 sequences, around 92% appearing once. From blood CD8+ and CD4+ T cells, TCR beta sequences were generated. The data derive from a study of CD8 T cells in Susac syndrome. Findings and limits, study-wide: The authors acknowledged that their TCR sequencing and HLA analysis involved a relatively small number of individuals.

The TCR comes from a human donor with multiple sclerosis. The specimen was CD4+ T cells from PBMCs.

This CDR3 is CASSPTPRRTGELFF. CDR3 bases: TGTGCCAGCAGCCCCACGCCCCGGAGAACCGGGGAGCTGTTTTTT. This chain joins TRBV11-3 and TRBJ2-2; D not resolved. Germline CDR1 reads SGHNT; CDR2 reads YENEEA. Trimming removed 5 bases from V and 5 bases from J, with 15 bases in between. The CDR3 is made up of 15 amino acids.